These T cell receptor beta chains were read from a single sample in a study of blood T cells in healthy people across ages. One entry per CDR3 protein results from TCRdb running MiXCR on the 5' RACE reads. Of about 830,000 distinct CDR3 sequences in the sample, roughly 60% were seen once. The specimen sequenced was blood. Receptor source: a man under 40 in good health. CDR3s include the opening cysteine and the closing phenylalanine or tryptophan. The D gene is left open where the match is weak. Not all rows give a size; the values are once, few, many and, for expanded clones, a class.

clone size: -
D gene: -
J gene: TRBJ2-7
V gene: TRBV5-8
CDR3 length: 15
CDR3 DNA: TGTGCCAGCAGCCCCCAAGTGGGACACTCCTACGAGCAGTACTTC
CDR3 protein: CASSPQVGHSYEQYF

clone size: once
D gene: -
J gene: TRBJ2-3
V gene: TRBV7-9
CDR3 length: 14
CDR3 DNA: TGTGCCAGCAGCTTAGAAGGGCTGGCAGATACGCAGTATTTT
CDR3 protein: CASSLEGLADTQYF

clone size: few
D gene: -
J gene: TRBJ2-7
V gene: TRBV28
CDR3 length: 13
CDR3 DNA: TGTGCCATCCAGAGCTTAGGCTCCTACGAGCAGTACTTC
CDR3 protein: CAIQSLGSYEQYF

clone size: few
D gene: TRBD2
J gene: TRBJ2-7
V gene: TRBV20-1
CDR3 length: 13
CDR3 DNA: TGCAGTGCTAAGGAAGCGGGGACGGGAGAGCAGTACTTC
CDR3 protein: CSAKEAGTGEQYF

clone size: -
D gene: -
J gene: TRBJ2-1
V gene: TRBV27
CDR3 length: 13
CDR3 DNA: TGTGCCAGCAGTGTAGGAGGCTACAATGAGCAGTTCTTC
CDR3 protein: CASSVGGYNEQFF

clone size: few
D gene: -
J gene: TRBJ2-5
V gene: TRBV20-1
CDR3 length: 13
CDR3 DNA: TGCAGTGCCGCGGGACAATCGCCAGAGACCCAGTACTTC
CDR3 protein: CSAAGQSPETQYF

clone size: -
D gene: TRBD1
J gene: TRBJ2-7
V gene: TRBV4-2
CDR3 length: 14
CDR3 DNA: TGTGCCAGCAGCCAACCGGGACAGTTCCACGAGCAGTACTTC
CDR3 protein: CASSQPGQFHEQYF

clone size: -
D gene: -
J gene: TRBJ1-6
V gene: TRBV6-5
CDR3 length: 13
CDR3 DNA: TGTGCCAGCAGTCAGTTCCTGAATTCACCCCTCCACTTT
CDR3 protein: CASSQFLNSPLHF

clone size: -
D gene: -
J gene: TRBJ1-6
V gene: TRBV6-5
CDR3 length: 13
CDR3 DNA: TGTGCCAGCACATGGGGCGAGGGATCACCCCTCCACTTT
CDR3 protein: CASTWGEGSPLHF

clone size: -
D gene: TRBD2
J gene: TRBJ2-7
V gene: TRBV7-9
CDR3 length: 15
CDR3 DNA: TGTGCCAGCAGTCAAAGGCCCGGGACTACTAGTAAGCAGTACTTC
CDR3 protein: CASSQRPGTTSKQYF

clone size: few
D gene: -
J gene: TRBJ2-1
V gene: TRBV29-1
CDR3 length: 11
CDR3 DNA: TGCAGCGTCTCGTTCTACAATGAGCAGTTCTTC
CDR3 protein: CSVSFYNEQFF

clone size: many
D gene: TRBD1
J gene: TRBJ2-7
V gene: TRBV27
CDR3 length: 14
CDR3 DNA: TGTGCCAGCAGCGTCGGACAGGGTGAACACGAGCAGTACTTC
CDR3 protein: CASSVGQGEHEQYF